This T cell receptor beta chain was captured by sequencing in a study of vaccination and CD4 T cells after COVID-19. Sequenced with the Oncomine TCR Beta short-read assay was DNA taken from cultured CD4+ T cells. TCRdb reprocessed the PCR reads via MiXCR and lists one record per CDR3 protein. The sample yields 17,000 or so distinct CDR3 sequences, approximately 59% seen once. For this clonotype: The target antigen is unknown.

Treatment meaning: roughly 10-day PBMC culture with coronavirus spike peptide pools or control peptides (ViraFEST assay). CDR1 and CDR2 from the germline V gene are MNHEY and SMNVEV (reference sequence). Trimming left V 1 base short and J 5 bases short, with 12 bases between. CDR3 length: 15 residues. The receptor was derived from a human donor who had recovered from COVID-19. The chain links TRBV27 to TRBJ1-5, with D possibly being TRBD1 (6 bases). Sequences were derived from CD4+ T cells from blood, cultured in vitro, sampled after SARS-CoV-2 vaccination. CDR3 in DNA: TGTGCCAGCAGTTTATTGGCAGGGGCGTATCAGCCCCAGCATTTT. This codes for CASSLLAGAYQPQHF.